Presented here are 28 T cell receptor beta chains from one specimen sequenced in a study of blood T cell repertoires in COVID-19. Data came from immunoSEQ multiplex PCR; TCRdb stores just in-frame clones and leaves some out. Of 180,000 or so clones detected, about 80% appear once; the ten largest clones hold under 15%. The sequencing sample was made of PBMCs or T cells enriched from blood (not recorded which). The source of these receptors is a man aged 55 to 70 who had been exposed to COVID-19.

This chain uses TRBV28 with TRBJ1-4; unclear D gene. This CDR3 has 14 amino acids. With 3 bases removed from V and 1 base from J, the gap between germline ends came to 6 bases. The germline CDR1 and CDR2 sequences are MDHEN and SYDVKM. The CDR3 protein is CASSLYLTNEKLFF. The CDR3 bases are TGTGCCAGCAGTTTGTATCTAACTAATGAAAAACTGTTTTTT. Using reference TRBV28 and TRBJ1-4 for the parts outside the CDR3, the full variable domain is DVKVTQSSRYLVKRTGEKVFLECVQDMDHENMFWYRQDPGLGLRLIYFSYDVKMKEKGDIPEGYSVSREKKERFSLILESASTNQTSMYLCASSLYLTNEKLFFGSGTQLSVL.

This chain's CDR3 is CASSRGGGVGYGYTF. Written as DNA, the CDR3 is TGTGCCAGCAGCCGAGGGGGGGGTGTGGGCTATGGCTACACCTTC. J is TRBJ1-2 and V is TRBV7-8; tentative D call: TRBD1 (6 bases). Germline CDR1 is SGHVS and CDR2 is FQNEAQ. The CDR3 runs 15 residues. Trimming removed 5 bases at V and 4 bases at J, with 17 bases between. Full variable domain (outside the CDR3, taken from reference TRBV7-8 and TRBJ1-2): GAGVSQSPRYKVAKRGQDVALRCDPISGHVSLFWYQQALGQGPEFLTYFQNEAQLDKSGLPSDRFFAERPEGSVSTLKIQRTQQEDSAVYLCASSRGGGVGYGYTFGSGTRLTVV.

This CDR3 is CASSPGRGRPETQYF. The CDR3 DNA reads TGTGCCAGCAGCCCGGGCAGGGGGCGCCCAGAGACCCAGTACTTC. The rearrangement joins TRBV5-4 to TRBJ2-5, with 8 bases matching TRBD1. J gave up 4 bases and V 4 bases, and 9 bases lay outside the gene matches. Germline V gene lookup returns CDR1 SGHNT and CDR2 YYREEE (reference sequence). CDR3 size: 15 residues.

The genes are TRBV5-1 and TRBJ2-5, with D maybe TRBD2 (6 bases). The CDR3 is made up of 14 amino acids. Per the germline V gene, CDR1 is SGHRS and CDR2 is YFSETQ. V was shortened by 4 bases and J by 2 bases, with 12 bases between the two germline ends. CDR3 sequence reads: CASSNVGGQETQYF. The CDR3 DNA follows: TGCGCCAGCAGCAACGTGGGGGGTCAAGAGACCCAGTACTTC. Combining the CDR3 with reference TRBV5-1 and TRBJ2-5 gives the whole variable domain KAGVTQTPRYLIKTRGQQVTLSCSPISGHRSVSWYQQTPGQGLQFLFEYFSETQRNKGNFPGRFSGRQFSNSRSEMNVSTLELGDSALYLCASSNVGGQETQYFGPGTRLLVL.

The sample holds a few counts of this clone. The CDR3 sequence: CASSIFEGSAGELFF. DNA of the CDR3: TGTGCCAGTAGTATCTTTGAGGGTAGTGCCGGGGAGCTGTTTTTT. The chain couples TRBV19 to TRBJ2-2; D is perhaps TRBD2 (5 bases). Germline CDR1 and CDR2: LNHDA and SQIVND (reference sequence). The CDR3 has 15 amino acids. Trimming left V 3 bases short and J 6 bases short, with 14 bases between.

CDR3 protein: CASSLWTSGRNSTDTQYF. As DNA, the CDR3 is TGCGCCAGCAGCCTATGGACTAGCGGGAGGAATAGCACAGATACGCAGTATTTT. The chain is built from TRBV5-1 and TRBJ2-3; 14 bases line up with TRBD2. The V segment lost 4 bases and the J segment 0 bases; nucleotides outside the gene matches: 7. The germline V gene encodes CDR1 SGHRS and CDR2 YFSETQ. The CDR3 consists of 18 residues. Based on the CDR3 plus reference TRBV5-1 and TRBJ2-3, the full variable domain is KAGVTQTPRYLIKTRGQQVTLSCSPISGHRSVSWYQQTPGQGLQFLFEYFSETQRNKGNFPGRFSGRQFSNSRSEMNVSTLELGDSALYLCASSLWTSGRNSTDTQYFGPGTRLTVL.

The chain couples TRBV27 to TRBJ1-6; possible D gene TRBD1, 5 bases. The germline CDR1 and CDR2 sequences are MNHEY and SMNVEV (reference sequence). V dropped 2 bases and J dropped 7 bases, with 9 bases sitting between them. The CDR3 has 14 amino acids. The chain's CDR3 is CASSLTAGNSPLHF. The CDR3, as DNA: TGTGCCAGCAGTTTAACGGCAGGGAATTCACCCCTCCACTTT.

The chain is built from TRBV6-5 and TRBJ1-4; possibly TRBD1 for D (5 bases). Germline V lookup: CDR1 MNHEY, CDR2 SVGAGI. This CDR3 is 13 amino acids long. The germline V and J ends were trimmed by 6 bases and 7 bases, with 12 bases remaining between them. Here the CDR3 reads CASRGREGEKLFF. In DNA, the CDR3 is TGTGCCAGCAGGGGCAGGGAGGGTGAAAAACTGTTTTTT.

J is TRBJ1-5 and V is TRBV12-3 or TRBV12-4; the D is unclear. V lost 0 bases and J 10 bases, leaving 7 bases between the germline ends. This CDR3 region has 12 residues. The DNA for the CDR3 is TGTGCCAGCAGTTTAGCGTCGACACCCCAGCATTTT. Amino acid sequence: CASSLASTPQHF.

This chain joins TRBV6-6 and TRBJ2-1, with 8 positions matching TRBD1. J was trimmed by 4 bases and V by 6 bases; bases with no gene match: 5. The CDR3 contains 14 residues. Germline V gene lookup returns CDR1 MNHNY and CDR2 SVGAGI (reference sequence). The CDR3 DNA sequence: TGTGCCAGCAGGGACAGGGAGGCGTACAATGAGCAGTTCTTC. Amino acids: CASRDREAYNEQFF.

This clone was detected only once. The chain is built from TRBV27 and TRBJ2-3; weak D call: TRBD2 (5 bases). The CDR3 loop spans 12 amino acids. Germline V gives CDR1 MNHEY, CDR2 SMNVEV (reference sequence). V lost 3 bases and J 14 bases, leaving 15 bases between the germline ends. This CDR3 is CASSLRAPARYF. The CDR3 nucleotides read TGTGCCAGCAGTTTGCGGGCCCCCGCGCGGTATTTT.

The chain joins TRBV3-1 (or the pseudogene TRBV3-2) to TRBJ2-7; possibly TRBD2 for D (6 bases). V was cut by 1 base and J by 6 bases, with 13 bases left in between. The germline V gene encodes CDR1 LGHDT and CDR2 YNNKEL (reference sequence). The CDR3 sequence is 14 residues long. In DNA form, the CDR3 reads TGTGCCAGCAGCCAAGGGGCGACTAGGACCGAGCAGTACTTC. Protein product: CASSQGATRTEQYF.

The gene calls are TRBV6-5 and TRBJ2-1; TRBD1 aligns across 7 bases. CDR1 and CDR2 from the germline V gene are MNHEY and SVGAGI. The CDR3 runs 15 residues. The V segment lost 6 bases and the J segment 7 bases; nucleotides outside the gene matches: 12. CDR3 amino acids: CASRSDRALSNEQFF. The CDR3 coding sequence is TGTGCCAGCAGATCAGACAGGGCCCTCTCAAATGAGCAGTTCTTC.

This clone turned up a few times. J is TRBJ1-6 and V is TRBV4-3; 11 nucleotides line up with TRBD1. Germline CDR1 is LGHNA and CDR2 is YSLEER. The V gene end was trimmed by 1 base and the J gene end by 7 bases; junction bases not matched to a gene: 3. The CDR3 is 16 amino acids. CDR3 protein: CASSQVGTGGNSPLHF. DNA of the CDR3: TGCGCCAGCAGCCAAGTCGGGACAGGGGGAAATTCACCCCTCCACTTT.

Regarding this clone: Other nucleotide sequences from this sample produce the same CDR3. The chain is built from TRBV24-1 and TRBJ2-1; the match to TRBD1 covers 10 bases. The CDR3 runs to 16 residues. The germline V gene has CDR1 KGHDR and CDR2 SFDVKD. J lost 1 base, V lost 4 bases, and 3 bases had no gene match. This chain's CDR3 is CATSDSGQGSYNEQFF. The CDR3, as DNA: TGTGCCACCAGTGACTCGGGACAGGGGTCCTACAATGAGCAGTTCTTC.

CDR3 nucleotides: TGCGCCAGCAGTTCGGAGGGATCGAGCACCGGGGAGCTGTTTTTT. Encoded protein: CASSSEGSSTGELFF. The chain recombines TRBV5-1 with TRBJ2-2, with a tentative D call TRBD2 (6 bases). V lost 5 bases, J lost 4 bases, and 15 bases lay in between. The germline V gene has CDR1 SGHRS and CDR2 YFSETQ. This CDR3 contains 15 residues.

The chain carries TRBV30 and TRBJ2-2; perhaps TRBD1 as D (6 bases). Per germline, CDR1 GTSNPN and CDR2 SVGIG (reference sequence). Between the trimmed V and J ends, which lost 4 bases and 2 bases, there was a span of 14 bases. CDR3 length equals 15 residues. CDR3 residues: CAWTSQGLNTGELFF. CDR3 sequence (DNA): TGTGCCTGGACATCTCAGGGGCTTAACACCGGGGAGCTGTTTTTT.

This clone was detected once. The V and J genes are TRBV5-1 and TRBJ2-2, with 9 bases identical to TRBD1. CDR3 size: 15 residues. From germline, CDR1 is SGHRS and CDR2 YFSETQ. V dropped 4 bases and J dropped 5; count of bases not matched to a gene: 6. The DNA of the CDR3 is TGCGCCAGCAGCATGACGGGACAGGGTACCGGGGAGCTGTTTTTT. This encodes CASSMTGQGTGELFF.

The J gene is TRBJ2-1, the V gene TRBV29-1, with 8 bases aligning to TRBD2. Trimming took 5 bases from V and 0 from J; bases not matched to a gene: 3. Per the germline V gene, CDR1 is SQVTM and CDR2 is ANQGSEA. The CDR3 extends over 14 amino acids. As DNA, the CDR3 is TGCAGCGTTTCAGCGGGAGTCTCCTACAATGAGCAGTTCTTC. This sequence encodes CSVSAGVSYNEQFF.

V is TRBV3-1 (or the pseudogene TRBV3-2) and J is TRBJ2-7, with TRBD1 as a possible D gene (5 bases). The V end was cut by 0 bases, the J end by 0 bases, with 15 bases between. Germline-derived CDR1 and CDR2 are LGHDT and YNNKEL (reference sequence). CDR3 length: 17 residues. The CDR3 DNA reads as TGTGCCAGCAGCCAAGATCTAAGCCCAGGGTACTCCTACGAGCAGTACTTC. Encoded protein: CASSQDLSPGYSYEQYF.

The rearrangement uses TRBV19 and TRBJ2-5; tentative D call: TRBD2 (6 bases). This CDR3 is built from 15 residues. Trimming shortened V by 5 bases and J by 1 base, and 14 bases separated the two germline ends. The germline V gene encodes CDR1 LNHDA and CDR2 SQIVND (reference sequence). The CDR3 region is CASSPSIAVQETQYF. As DNA, the CDR3 is TGTGCCAGTAGTCCCTCGATAGCGGTCCAAGAGACCCAGTACTTC.

This clone was seen many times. The chain joins TRBV11-2 to TRBJ2-2; 10 bases are a match to TRBD1. J lost 5 bases, V lost 6 bases, and 6 bases had no gene match. Germline CDR1 is SGHAT and CDR2 is FQNNGV. This CDR3 has 15 amino acids. CDR3 in DNA: TGTGCCAGCAGGTCGGGGGGACAGGGGACCGGGGAGCTGTTTTTT. Amino acid sequence: CASRSGGQGTGELFF.

This clone appeared a few times. The V gene is TRBV6-1, the J gene TRBJ1-5; 10 bases are shared with TRBD1. The CDR3 has 15 amino acids. J lost 6 bases, V lost 3 bases, and 5 bases had no gene match. Germline CDR1 MNHNS, CDR2 SASEGT. The CDR3 nucleotides are TGTGCCAGCAGTGATACCGGGACAGGGGCTCAGCCCCAGCATTTT. Protein: CASSDTGTGAQPQHF.

V gene TRBV6-2 or TRBV6-3 combines with J gene TRBJ2-1; 8 nucleotides align to TRBD2. The junction had 11 bases not matched to a gene; V was cut back by 5 bases and J by 5 bases. The CDR3 consists of 16 residues. Per the germline V gene, CDR1 is MNHEY and CDR2 is SVGEGT. CDR3 region: CASSSPRSGSHNEQFF. The CDR3 region has the DNA TGTGCCAGCAGTAGCCCTAGGAGCGGGAGCCACAATGAGCAGTTCTTC.

Here the CDR3 reads CASRSGQANYGYTF. In DNA form, the CDR3 reads TGTGCCAGCAGATCGGGACAAGCTAACTATGGCTACACCTTC. The chain joins TRBV7-9 to TRBJ1-2; possibly TRBD1 for D (6 bases). Germline assignment: CDR1 SEHNR and CDR2 FQNEAQ (reference sequence). There are 14 residues in the CDR3. The V end was cut by 6 bases, the J end by 0 bases, with 11 bases between. Complete variable domain (other parts from reference TRBV7-9 and TRBJ1-2): DTGVSQNPRHKITKRGQNVTFRCDPISEHNRLYWYRQTLGQGPEFLTYFQNEAQLEKSRLLSDRFSAERPKGSFSTLEIQRTEQGDSAMYLCASRSGQANYGYTFGSGTRLTVV.

The chain has TRBV19 and TRBJ1-2; 7 bases map to TRBD1. The germline V gene encodes CDR1 LNHDA and CDR2 SQIVND (reference sequence). The CDR3 is 13 residues long. The trim removed 4 bases at V and 8 bases at J, leaving 7 bases unmatched. The CDR3 loop is CASSTSGGSGYTF. The CDR3 region has the DNA TGTGCCAGTAGTACGTCAGGGGGTTCCGGCTACACCTTC.

The V and J genes are TRBV29-1 and TRBJ2-3; 9 nucleotides align to TRBD2. Germline CDR1 SQVTM, CDR2 ANQGSEA. The CDR3 is 14 residues long. Trimming cost V 3 bases and J 1 base; bases outside gene matches: 2. The CDR3 here is CSVDSGSGTDTQYF. As DNA, the CDR3 is TGCAGCGTTGATAGCGGGAGTGGCACAGATACGCAGTATTTT.

This clone has just one count. The J gene is TRBJ1-5, the V gene TRBV30; D is unresolved. Germline V CDR1 and CDR2: GTSNPN, SVGIG (reference sequence). The ends were cut back, 0 bases at V and 3 bases at J, with 12 bases in the middle. The CDR3 spans 15 residues. CDR3 nucleotide sequence: TGTGCCTGGAGTGTAAGAGGCGGACTCAATCAGCCCCAGCATTTT. It codes for CAWSVRGGLNQPQHF.